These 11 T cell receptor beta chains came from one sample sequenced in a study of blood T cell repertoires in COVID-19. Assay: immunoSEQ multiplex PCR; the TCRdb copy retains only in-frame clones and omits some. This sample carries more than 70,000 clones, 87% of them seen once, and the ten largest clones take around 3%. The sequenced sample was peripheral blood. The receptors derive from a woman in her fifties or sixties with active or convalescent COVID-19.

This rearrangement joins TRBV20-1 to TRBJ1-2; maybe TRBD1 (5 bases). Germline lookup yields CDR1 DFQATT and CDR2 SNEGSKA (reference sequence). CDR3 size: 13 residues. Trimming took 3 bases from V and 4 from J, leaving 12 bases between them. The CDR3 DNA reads TGCAGTGCTAGTAACCCGGGGGGCTATGGCTACACCTTC. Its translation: CSASNPGGYGYTF.

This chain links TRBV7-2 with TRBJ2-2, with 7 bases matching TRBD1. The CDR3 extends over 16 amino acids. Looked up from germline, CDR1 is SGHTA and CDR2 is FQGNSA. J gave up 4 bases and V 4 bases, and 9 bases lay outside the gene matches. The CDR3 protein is CASSSRLTGTTGELFF. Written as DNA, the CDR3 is TGTGCCAGCAGCTCAAGATTGACAGGGACCACCGGGGAGCTGTTTTTT.

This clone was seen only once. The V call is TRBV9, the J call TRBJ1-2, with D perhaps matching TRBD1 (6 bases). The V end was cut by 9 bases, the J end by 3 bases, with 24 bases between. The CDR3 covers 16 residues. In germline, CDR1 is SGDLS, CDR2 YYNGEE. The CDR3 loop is CAKSLPGQGPDYGYTF. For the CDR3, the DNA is TGTGCCAAAAGCTTACCGGGACAAGGGCCCGACTATGGCTACACCTTC.

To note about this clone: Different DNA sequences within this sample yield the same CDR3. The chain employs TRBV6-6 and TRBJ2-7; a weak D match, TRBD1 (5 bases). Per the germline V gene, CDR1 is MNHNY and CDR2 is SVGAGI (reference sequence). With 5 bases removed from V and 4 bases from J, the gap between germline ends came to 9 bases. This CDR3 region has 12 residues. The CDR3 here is CASSPQGYEQYF. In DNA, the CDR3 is TGTGCCAGCAGTCCTCAGGGATACGAGCAGTACTTC.

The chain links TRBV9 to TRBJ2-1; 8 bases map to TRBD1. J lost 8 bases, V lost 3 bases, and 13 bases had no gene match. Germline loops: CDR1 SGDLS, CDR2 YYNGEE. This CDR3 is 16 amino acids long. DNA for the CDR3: TGTGCCAGCAGCGGCGGATTCCGGGACAGGCCTCATGAGCAGTTCTTC. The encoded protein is CASSGGFRDRPHEQFF.

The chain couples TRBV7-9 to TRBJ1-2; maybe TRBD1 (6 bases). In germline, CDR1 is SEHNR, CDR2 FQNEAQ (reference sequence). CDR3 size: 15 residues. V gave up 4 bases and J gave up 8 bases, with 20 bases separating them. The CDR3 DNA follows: TGTGCCAGCAGCTCCCGGGCCTCCTCCCAGGGGGGCTACACCTTC. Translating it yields CASSSRASSQGGYTF.

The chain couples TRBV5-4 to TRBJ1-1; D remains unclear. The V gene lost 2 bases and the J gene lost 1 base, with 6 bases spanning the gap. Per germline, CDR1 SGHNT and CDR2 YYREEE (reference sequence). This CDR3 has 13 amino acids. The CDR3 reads CASSLDRNTEAFF. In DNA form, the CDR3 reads TGTGCCAGCAGCTTAGATAGGAACACTGAAGCTTTCTTT.

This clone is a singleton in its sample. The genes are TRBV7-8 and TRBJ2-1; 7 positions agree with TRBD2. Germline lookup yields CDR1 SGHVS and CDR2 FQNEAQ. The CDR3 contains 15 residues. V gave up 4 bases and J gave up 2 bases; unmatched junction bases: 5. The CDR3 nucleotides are TGTGCCAGCAGCTCTGGCGGGGGTACCTACAATGAGCAGTTCTTC. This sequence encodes CASSSGGGTYNEQFF.

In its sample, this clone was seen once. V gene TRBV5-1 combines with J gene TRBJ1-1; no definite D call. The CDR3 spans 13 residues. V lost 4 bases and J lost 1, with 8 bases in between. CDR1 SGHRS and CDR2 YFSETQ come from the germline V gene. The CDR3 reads CASSRRGNTEAFF. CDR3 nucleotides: TGCGCCAGCAGCCGGCGGGGGAACACTGAAGCTTTCTTT.

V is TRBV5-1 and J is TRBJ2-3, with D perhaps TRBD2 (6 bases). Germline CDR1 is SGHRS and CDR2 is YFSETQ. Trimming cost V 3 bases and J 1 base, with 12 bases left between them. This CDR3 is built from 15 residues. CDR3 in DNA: TGCGCCAGCAGCTCCGGGGGTATAGGCACAGATACGCAGTATTTT. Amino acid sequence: CASSSGGIGTDTQYF.

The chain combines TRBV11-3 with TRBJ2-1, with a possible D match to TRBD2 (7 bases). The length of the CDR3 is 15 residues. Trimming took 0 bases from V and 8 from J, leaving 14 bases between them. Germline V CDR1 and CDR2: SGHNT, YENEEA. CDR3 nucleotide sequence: TGTGCCAGCAGCTTAGATTCTCGGGGGGCGGATGAGCAGTTCTTC. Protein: CASSLDSRGADEQFF.